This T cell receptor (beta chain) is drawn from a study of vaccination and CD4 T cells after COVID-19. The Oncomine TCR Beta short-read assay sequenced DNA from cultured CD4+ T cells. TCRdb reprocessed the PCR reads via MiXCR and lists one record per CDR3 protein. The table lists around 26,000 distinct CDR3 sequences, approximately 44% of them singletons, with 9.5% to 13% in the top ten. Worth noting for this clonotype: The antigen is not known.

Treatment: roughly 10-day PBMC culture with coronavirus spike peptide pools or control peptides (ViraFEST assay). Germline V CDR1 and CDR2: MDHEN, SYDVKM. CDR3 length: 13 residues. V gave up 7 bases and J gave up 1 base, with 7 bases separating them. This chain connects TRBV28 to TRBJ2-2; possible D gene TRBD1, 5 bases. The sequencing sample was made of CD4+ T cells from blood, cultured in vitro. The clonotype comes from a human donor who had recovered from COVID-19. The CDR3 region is CASIQGNTGELFF. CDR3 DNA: TGTGCCAGCATCCAGGGGAACACCGGGGAGCTGTTTTTT. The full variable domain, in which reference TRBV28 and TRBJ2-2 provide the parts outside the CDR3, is DVKVTQSSRYLVKRTGEKVFLECVQDMDHENMFWYRQDPGLGLRLIYFSYDVKMKEKGDIPEGYSVSREKKERFSLILESASTNQTSMYLCASIQGNTGELFFGEGSRLTVL.